These 12 T cell receptor beta chains came from one sample sequenced in a study of CD8+CD57+ T cells in acquired aplastic anemia. Genomic DNA provided the template from which TCR beta VDJ and CDR3 profiles were obtained. TCRdb re-called the reads through MiXCR, storing one row per CDR3 protein. The table shows roughly 500,000 distinct CDR3 sequences, with under 40% occurring only once. Patients chosen for sequencing had CD8+CD57+ cells that had expanded, as shown by flow cytometry. The sequenced sample consisted of sorted CD4+, CD8+, or CD8+CD57+ T cells (not recorded which) from PBMCs. These receptors came from a human donor with aplastic anemia.

This clonotype was seen more than once but under ten times. This chain joins TRBV12-3 or TRBV12-4 and TRBJ1-1; 7 positions agree with TRBD1. Trimming cost V 7 bases and J 9 bases; bases outside gene matches: 11. The CDR3 runs to 13 residues. The CDR3 loop is CASKQGQEGKAFF. In DNA form, the CDR3 reads TGTGCCAGCAAGCAAGGACAGGAAGGTAAAGCTTTCTTT.

This chain connects TRBV9 to TRBJ2-2; D may be TRBD2 (6 bases). Trimming pared 2 bases from V and 1 base from J, leaving 9 bases between. CDR3 size: 15 residues. In germline, CDR1 is SGDLS, CDR2 YYNGEE. The CDR3 loop is CASSVASENTGELFF. In DNA, the CDR3 is TGTGCCAGCAGCGTCGCTAGCGAGAACACCGGGGAGCTGTTTTTT.

This clonotype was counted ten times or more. This chain links TRBV2 with TRBJ1-4; D not resolved. V was trimmed by 7 bases and J by 7 bases, leaving 19 bases between them. The CDR3 spans 15 residues. Germline values: CDR1 SNHLY, CDR2 FYNNEI. DNA of the CDR3: TGTGCCAGCATGGCCCGGACGAGTCCTACTGAAAAACTGTTTTTT. This encodes CASMARTSPTEKLFF.

Many counts were recorded for this clonotype. This chain links TRBV29-1 with TRBJ2-2, with D perhaps given as TRBD1 or TRBD2 (5 bases each). V shed 5 bases and J shed 0 bases, with 10 bases lying between them. The CDR3 is made up of 14 amino acids. Germline V gives CDR1 SQVTM, CDR2 ANQGSEA. For the CDR3, the DNA is TGCAGCGTTTCCGGGACGGCGAACACCGGGGAGCTGTTTTTT. Translating gives CSVSGTANTGELFF.

This chain connects TRBV6-1 to TRBJ2-7; D perhaps matches TRBD1 (8 bases). Germline V CDR1 and CDR2: MNHNS, SASEGT. The CDR3 runs to 17 residues. The germline V and J ends were trimmed by 1 base and 1 base, with 17 bases remaining between them. CDR3 amino acids: CASSEGGGTGLSYEQYF. CDR3 sequence (DNA): TGTGCCAGCAGTGAAGGGGGAGGGACAGGATTATCCTACGAGCAGTACTTC.

The CDR3 sequence: CASSSNGSYSGNTIYF. In nucleotides, the CDR3 is TGTGCCAGCAGTTCGAACGGATCCTACTCTGGAAACACCATATATTTT. V usage is TRBV12-3 or TRBV12-4 and J usage is TRBJ1-3; D is unclear. CDR3 length: 16 amino acids. The V end was cut by 4 bases, the J end by 0 bases, with 13 bases between.

This clonotype was detected a few times. The rearrangement links TRBV6-2 or TRBV6-3 to TRBJ1-6; D not certain. Germline-derived CDR1 and CDR2 are MNHEY and SVGEGT. This CDR3 has 15 residues. Trimming left V 0 bases short and J 10 bases short, with 13 bases between. The CDR3 nucleotides read TGTGCCAGCAGTTACTCGGCGGAACCGGGATCACCCCTCCACTTT. It codes for CASSYSAEPGSPLHF.

This rearrangement joins TRBV24-1 to TRBJ2-7, with no clear D. There are 14 residues in the CDR3. Germline CDR1 is KGHDR and CDR2 is SFDVKD. Trimming cost V 3 bases and J 5 bases, with 13 bases left between them. The CDR3, as DNA: TGTGCCACCAGTGATGGCGAGTTCATGGACGAGCAGTACTTC. Translating it yields CATSDGEFMDEQYF.

V and J are TRBV5-4 and TRBJ1-6; D not certain. Germline CDR1 SGHNT, CDR2 YYREEE (reference sequence). V shed 5 bases and J shed 11 bases, with 14 bases lying between them. The CDR3 is made up of 13 amino acids. The DNA for the CDR3 is TGTGCCAGCAGTTCCCGGAGCGGGCCACCCCTCCACTTT. Residues: CASSSRSGPPLHF.

CDR3 in amino acids: CAWSRTGLNQPQHF. The CDR3 region has the DNA TGTGCCTGGAGTAGGACAGGGCTCAATCAGCCCCAGCATTTT. The chain carries TRBV30 and TRBJ1-5; 8 bases map to TRBD1. After removal of 2 bases from V and 3 bases from J, the junction contained 3 bases not matched to a gene. The germline V gene has CDR1 GTSNPN and CDR2 SVGIG (reference sequence). This CDR3 is built from 14 residues.

This clonotype was detected ten times or more. J is TRBJ2-5 and V is TRBV15; possibly TRBD2 for D (5 bases). CDR1 and CDR2 (germline): LNHNV, YYDKDF (reference sequence). V was trimmed by 0 bases and J by 5 bases, leaving 13 bases between them. CDR3 length: 15 residues. The CDR3 DNA reads as TGTGCCACCAGCAGAGATATTGGGGAGCTGGAGACCCAGTACTTC. Its protein product is CATSRDIGELETQYF.

This clonotype was seen a few times. The CDR3 protein is CSAKVRERNTEAFF. CDR3 DNA sequence: TGCAGTGCTAAAGTCAGGGAGAGGAACACTGAAGCTTTCTTT. The gene calls are TRBV20-1 and TRBJ1-1; D perhaps matches TRBD1 (5 bases). CDR3 size: 14 residues. V lost 4 bases to trimming and J lost 1 base, with 13 bases between them. The germline V gene encodes CDR1 DFQATT and CDR2 SNEGSKA (reference sequence).